Listed below are T cell receptor beta chains from one sample, sequenced in a study of blood T cell repertoires in COVID-19. The assay was immunoSEQ multiplex PCR, and TCRdb's table has in-frame clones only and misses some. This sample has more than 90,000 clones, with around nine tenths found just once. Sequenced sample: peripheral blood. These receptors were obtained from a woman aged 55 to 70 with COVID-19, enrolled during active disease. CDR3s include the opening cysteine and the closing phenylalanine or tryptophan. Each record gives: clone size, D gene, V gene, J gene, CDR3 protein, CDR3 DNA. A D gene is named only where the DNA matches it firmly. Expanded clones are given a class, and other clones once, few, many or no size at all.

.	.	TRBV27	TRBJ1-1	CASSFAGGTEAFF	TGTGCCAGCAGTTTCGCGGGGGGCACTGAAGCTTTCTTT
.	.	TRBV20-1	TRBJ1-4	CSARSQGKLFF	TGCAGTGCTAGATCTCAGGGAAAACTGTTTTTT
.	.	TRBV10-3	TRBJ1-1	CAIRAGKTEAFF	TGTGCCATCAGGGCAGGGAAGACTGAAGCTTTCTTT
.	.	TRBV6-6	TRBJ1-2	CASGSGGYGYTF	TGTGCCAGCGGTTCGGGGGGCTATGGCTACACCTTC
few	TRBD1	TRBV30	TRBJ1-2	CARYRGAYGYTF	TGTGCCAGATACAGGGGAGCCTATGGCTACACCTTC
.	TRBD1	TRBV29-1	TRBJ2-7	CSVERDRVPYEQYF	TGCAGCGTAGAACGGGACAGAGTTCCCTACGAGCAGTACTTC
.	TRBD1	TRBV2	TRBJ2-1	CATGTGAYNEQFF	TGTGCCACCGGGACAGGGGCTTACAATGAGCAGTTCTTC
.	.	TRBV5-1	TRBJ2-3	CASSARQGTDTQYF	TGCGCCAGCAGCGCGAGACAGGGCACAGATACGCAGTATTTT
few	TRBD1	TRBV4-2	TRBJ2-7	CASSQANPRQGSYEQYF	TGTGCCAGCAGCCAAGCGAATCCCCGACAGGGCTCTTACGAGCAGTACTTC
.	TRBD1	TRBV18	TRBJ2-7	CASSPDRVSYEQYF	TGTGCCAGCTCACCGGACAGGGTCTCCTACGAGCAGTACTTC
.	.	TRBV4-2	TRBJ2-6	CASSQEGAGANVLTF	TGTGCCAGCAGCCAAGAGGGAGCTGGGGCCAACGTCCTGACTTTC
.	.	TRBV2	TRBJ1-5	CASSASRQPQHF	TGTGCCAGCAGTGCATCACGGCAGCCCCAGCATTTT
few	TRBD1	TRBV5-1	TRBJ1-2	CASSRDRGQPNYGYTF	TGCGCCAGCAGCCGGGACAGGGGCCAACCTAACTATGGCTACACCTTC
.	TRBD1	TRBV27	TRBJ1-3	CASSPGQFSSGNTIYF	TGTGCCAGCAGTCCGGGACAGTTCAGCTCTGGAAACACCATATATTTT
once	TRBD2	TRBV18	TRBJ2-7	CASSPSGGPSYEQYF	TGTGCCAGCTCACCTAGCGGGGGACCCTCCTACGAGCAGTACTTC
.	.	TRBV27	TRBJ1-2	CASSFGSRGGYGYTF	TGTGCCAGCAGTTTTGGAAGCCGGGGTGGCTATGGCTACACCTTC
.	.	TRBV2	TRBJ1-5	CASSGGPSQPQHF	TGTGCCAGCAGTGGGGGCCCGAGTCAGCCCCAGCATTTT
.	TRBD2	TRBV19	TRBJ2-5	CASRRTSGGSLYQETQYF	TGTGCCAGTAGAAGGACTAGCGGGGGTTCTTTGTACCAAGAGACCCAGTACTTC